The next 15 T cell receptor beta chains were all read from a single sample in a study of T cells in Graves' hyperthyroidism and ophthalmopathy. Amplified regions were TCR beta CDR3 sequences from RNA transcripts. The primer set for the first-round RT-PCR of the TCR CDR3 was HTBI. MiXCR, run by TCRdb on the multiplex PCR reads, gives a single entry per CDR3 protein. This sample has about 600,000 distinct CDR3 sequences, with 12% to 15% found just once. Sequencing was done on a sample of blood. These receptors originate from a woman aged 18-29 years with Graves' ophthalmopathy.

This clonotype has at least ten counts. V usage is TRBV11-3 and J usage is TRBJ2-7; 10 nucleotides align to TRBD1. The CDR3 is 16 residues long. Losses at the gene ends were 4 bases for V and 4 bases for J; bases not matched to a gene: 10. CDR1 is SGHNT, CDR2 YENEEA, per germline. The CDR3 protein is CASSSDRGPGRYEQYF. In DNA, the CDR3 is TGTGCCAGCAGCTCAGACAGGGGGCCGGGAAGGTACGAGCAGTACTTC.

This clonotype was observed many times. The V gene is TRBV18, the J gene TRBJ1-2; 7 bases align to TRBD1. V lost 1 base and J lost 9; bases outside the gene matches: 2. Germline V gives CDR1 KGHSH, CDR2 LQKENI. CDR3 size: 12 residues. This CDR3 is CASSPRQGSYTF. DNA for the CDR3: TGTGCCAGCTCACCACGACAGGGAAGCTACACCTTC. The variable domain in full, with the rest retrieved from reference TRBV18 and TRBJ1-2, is NAGVMQNPRHLVRRRGQEARLRCSPMKGHSHVYWYRQLPEEGLKFMVYLQKENIIDESGMPKERFSAEFPKEGPSILRIQQVVRGDSAAYFCASSPRQGSYTFGSGTRLTVV.

This clonotype was recorded many times. The V and J genes are TRBV7-3 and TRBJ2-2; D may match TRBD1 or TRBD2 (6 bases each). Looked up from germline, CDR1 is SGHTA and CDR2 is FQGTGA. V lost 7 bases and J lost 7, with 13 bases in between. The CDR3 loop spans 13 amino acids. In DNA, the CDR3 is TGTGCCAGCAAAGACAGGAGGGACGGGGAGCTGTTTTTT. It codes for CASKDRRDGELFF.

This clonotype was observed at least ten times. The chain links TRBV29-1 to TRBJ2-1; 9 nucleotides match TRBD2. The germline V gene encodes CDR1 SQVTM and CDR2 ANQGSEA. With V trimmed by 4 bases and J by 6 bases, 10 bases remained unmatched. The CDR3 consists of 15 residues. CDR3 amino acids: CSVVVSGRPSNEQFF. CDR3 nucleotide sequence: TGCAGCGTTGTAGTGAGCGGGAGGCCGTCCAATGAGCAGTTCTTC.

In this sample, this clonotype turned up a few times. The V gene is TRBV27, the J gene TRBJ2-7; 11 bases line up with TRBD1. CDR1 is MNHEY, CDR2 SMNVEV, per germline (reference sequence). The CDR3 has 22 amino acids. V lost 2 bases, J lost 2 bases, and 23 bases stayed unmatched. The CDR3 loop reads CASSLSSLNSRPGQGATYEQYF. CDR3 coding DNA: TGTGCCAGCAGTTTAAGCTCTCTTAACAGCAGACCAGGACAGGGGGCGACCTACGAGCAGTACTTC.

In its sample, this clonotype was seen a few times. The V call is TRBV20-1, the J call TRBJ1-1, with D unclear. Germline lookup yields CDR1 DFQATT and CDR2 SNEGSKA (reference sequence). This CDR3 is 13 amino acids long. The germline V and J ends were trimmed by 0 bases and 4 bases, with 9 bases remaining between them. CDR3 in amino acids: CSARELKGTEAFF. The CDR3 DNA reads TGCAGTGCTAGAGAGTTAAAGGGCACTGAAGCTTTCTTT.

This clonotype was observed at least ten times. V is TRBV12-5 and J is TRBJ2-5; D possibly corresponds to TRBD2 (6 bases). The CDR3 loop spans 13 amino acids. CDR1 is LGHNT, CDR2 FRNRAP, per germline. Trimming left V 3 bases short and J 5 bases short, with 10 bases between. The CDR3 DNA reads as TGTGCTAGTGGTTTCCATGGGAGGGAGACCCAGTACTTC. It translates to CASGFHGRETQYF.

The chain employs TRBV6-1 and TRBJ2-7, with 8 positions matching TRBD1. J gave up 3 bases and V 6 bases, and 10 bases lay outside the gene matches. The CDR3 spans 15 residues. Germline CDR1 and CDR2: MNHNS and SASEGT. The CDR3, as DNA: TGTGCCAGCAGCTACGCGGACAGGGCTTACTACGAGCAGTACTTC. Translated, it gives CASSYADRAYYEQYF.

The chain carries TRBV29-1 and TRBJ2-7; the D is unclear. The CDR3 runs to 12 residues. Trimming took 0 bases from V and 4 from J, leaving 7 bases between them. Germline assignment: CDR1 SQVTM and CDR2 ANQGSEA. CDR3 protein: CSVEDVNYEQYF. In DNA, the CDR3 is TGCAGCGTTGAAGACGTCAATTACGAGCAGTACTTC.

Comment on this clonotype: One junction end disagrees with the germline gene, perhaps due to a read error. The gene calls are TRBV25-1 and TRBJ2-7; a weak D match, TRBD1 (5 bases). Germline V lookup: CDR1 MGHDK, CDR2 SYGVNS. The CDR3 spans 13 residues. This CDR3 is CASSEVRGYKQYF. CDR3 nucleotides: TGTGCCAGCAGTGAAGTAAGGGGCTACAAGCAGTACTTC.

This clonotype was seen a few times. This chain joins TRBV6-1 and TRBJ2-7; unclear D gene. The germline CDR1 and CDR2 sequences are MNHNS and SASEGT. The CDR3 consists of 13 residues. V lost 5 bases and J lost 5, with 13 bases in between. CDR3 region: CASSRVKVNEQYF. CDR3 sequence (DNA): TGTGCCAGCAGTAGGGTCAAGGTAAACGAGCAGTACTTC.

This clonotype was detected ten times or more. A read error is possible here, since a much larger clone lies one base away. This chain links TRBV11-3 with TRBJ2-5; D remains unclear. The CDR3 length is 12 residues. Germline CDR1 and CDR2: SGHNT and YENEEA. V shed 4 bases and J shed 5 bases, with 8 bases lying between them. CDR3 DNA: TGTGCCAGCAGCTGGATCGGGGAGACCCAGTACTTC. It encodes CASSWIGETQYF. Using reference TRBV11-3 and TRBJ2-5 for the parts outside the CDR3, the full variable domain is EAGVVQSPRYKIIEKKQPVAFWCNPISGHNTLYWYLQNLGQGPELLIRYENEEAVDDSQLPKDRFSAERLKGVDSTLKIQPAELGDSAVYLCASSWIGETQYFGPGTRLLVL.

This clonotype was seen only a few times. The rearrangement uses TRBV28 and TRBJ1-1; D gene unclear. This CDR3 is 14 amino acids long. Germline CDR1 is MDHEN and CDR2 is SYDVKM. Trimming took 6 bases from V and 3 from J, leaving 14 bases between them. CDR3 sequence (DNA): TGTGCCAGCAGCAGACGGGGTGGGTACACTGAAGCTTTCTTT. Protein product: CASSRRGGYTEAFF.

There are many counts of this clonotype. The chain carries TRBV6-1 and TRBJ1-2, with D possibly matching TRBD1 (6 bases). CDR1 is MNHNS and CDR2 is SASEGT in the germline V gene. V was clipped by 6 bases and J by 2 bases, with 10 bases between them. CDR3 length equals 13 residues. The CDR3 DNA reads TGTGCCAGCAGAGGGGGGGAGAACTATGGCTACACCTTC. Its protein is CASRGGENYGYTF.

In this sample, this clonotype turned up a few times. The J gene is TRBJ2-1, the V gene TRBV27; 11 bases line up with TRBD1. The CDR3 sequence is 13 residues long. The V segment lost 6 bases and the J segment 9 bases; nucleotides outside the gene matches: 4. Germline CDR1 MNHEY, CDR2 SMNVEV (reference sequence). The CDR3 nucleotides read TGTGCCAGCAGCGGGACAGGGGGTGGTGAGCAGTTCTTC. Residues: CASSGTGGGEQFF.